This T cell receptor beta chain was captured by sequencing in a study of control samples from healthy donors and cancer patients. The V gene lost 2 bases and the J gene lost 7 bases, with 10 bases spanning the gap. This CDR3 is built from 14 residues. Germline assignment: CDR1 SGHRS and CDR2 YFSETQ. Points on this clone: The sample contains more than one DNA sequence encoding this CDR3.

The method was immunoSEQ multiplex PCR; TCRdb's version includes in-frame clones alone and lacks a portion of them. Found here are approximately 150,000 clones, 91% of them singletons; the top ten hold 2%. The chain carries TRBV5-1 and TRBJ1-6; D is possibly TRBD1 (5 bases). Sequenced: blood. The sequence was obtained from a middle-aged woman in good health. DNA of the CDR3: TGCGCCAGCAGCTTCGGGACCGACAATTCACCCCTCCACTTT. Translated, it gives CASSFGTDNSPLHF.